Listed below are T cell receptor beta chains from one sample, sequenced in a study of cytomegalovirus exposure and HLA in healthy donors. Some clones are missing from TCRdb's copy, which holds only in-frame ones; the method was immunoSEQ multiplex PCR. The sample comprises approximately 190,000 clones, roughly 80% of which are singletons, and 6% rests with the top ten. Sequenced input: PBMCs. The receptors shown here come from a woman aged 30 to 39 in good health and CMV-seropositive. Each CDR3 is given with its conserved first and last residue. D genes are given only for firm matches. Size is stated for part of the rows, as once, few or many counts, or as a class when the clone is expanded.

J gene	clone size	V gene	D gene	CDR3 DNA	CDR3 protein
TRBJ2-1	-	TRBV7-3	TRBD2	TGTGCCAGCAGCTTAGTCCCGGGACTAGCGGGGGCCCCAAATGAGCAGTTCTTC	CASSLVPGLAGAPNEQFF
TRBJ2-7	-	TRBV5-6	-	TGTGCCAGCAGCCCAGGGACTTTTACCTACGAGCAGTACTTC	CASSPGTFTYEQYF
TRBJ2-1	-	TRBV2	TRBD2	TGTGCCAGCAGTGAAATTCGGCTAGCGGGAGAACATGAGCAGTTCTTC	CASSEIRLAGEHEQFF
TRBJ2-5	few	TRBV19	-	TGTGCCAGTAGTTTCAGGGTGCGGGAGACCCAGTACTTC	CASSFRVRETQYF
TRBJ1-1	once	TRBV10-3	-	TGTGCCATCACCCGACTTTTCCGGGACACTTACACTGAAGCTTTCTTT	CAITRLFRDTYTEAFF
TRBJ2-7	-	TRBV7-9	-	TGTGCCAGCAGCTCGGAAGTAAATGGTAGAGGCGAGCAGTACTTC	CASSSEVNGRGEQYF
TRBJ1-2	-	TRBV15	TRBD1	TGTGCCACCAGCTCACCGGGACAGGGGGTTAATGGCTACACCTTC	CATSSPGQGVNGYTF
TRBJ1-1	-	TRBV7-3	TRBD1	TGTGCCAGCAGCTTAGATGTGAGACAGGGGATTTCTGAAGCTTTCTTT	CASSLDVRQGISEAFF
TRBJ1-2	-	TRBV7-9	-	TGTGCCAGCAGCTTAGTCCAGGGGTTAGAGTATGGCTACACCTTC	CASSLVQGLEYGYTF
TRBJ2-1	-	TRBV19	-	TGTGCCAGTAGTATAGACAGGGCCTCCTACAATGAGCAGTTCTTC	CASSIDRASYNEQFF
TRBJ1-4	once	TRBV7-9	-	TGTGCCAGCAGCTTAGGGCATGAAAAACTGTTTTTT	CASSLGHEKLFF
TRBJ2-7	few	TRBV7-9	-	TGTGCCAGCAGCTCAACAGGGTCCAAAGTCTACGAGCAGTACTTC	CASSSTGSKVYEQYF
TRBJ1-1	-	TRBV7-9	TRBD1	TGTGCCAGCAGCTCCGACAGGGGGATGAACACTGAAGCTTTCTTT	CASSSDRGMNTEAFF
TRBJ1-5	-	TRBV7-8	-	TGTGCCAGCAGCCCGAGGGAACAGCCCCAGCATTTT	CASSPREQPQHF
TRBJ1-5	few	TRBV6-1	TRBD1	TGTGCCAGCACCGGAGGACAGGGTTATCAGCCCCAGCATTTT	CASTGGQGYQPQHF
TRBJ1-3	-	TRBV4-1	TRBD1	TGCGCCAGCAGCCCTACAGGGGCTTCTGGAAACACCATATATTTT	CASSPTGASGNTIYF
TRBJ2-1	-	TRBV4-2	TRBD2	TGTGCCAGCAGCAATAGCGGGGGGTCATACAATGAGCAGTTCTTC	CASSNSGGSYNEQFF
TRBJ2-1	-	TRBV18	-	TGTGCCAGCTCACCCGACACGGTGGATGAGCAGTTCTTC	CASSPDTVDEQFF
TRBJ2-2	-	TRBV6-5	-	TGTGCCAGCAGCTTTTTCACCGGGGAGCTGTTTTTT	CASSFFTGELFF
TRBJ1-2	-	TRBV29-1	TRBD1	TGCAGCGTTGAAGAGGGACAGGCTCCTTATGGCTACACCTTC	CSVEEGQAPYGYTF
TRBJ2-1	-	TRBV5-4	TRBD2	TGTGCCAGCAGCCCGGGACTAGGGGGCAATGAGCAGTTCTTC	CASSPGLGGNEQFF
TRBJ1-3	-	TRBV10-3	-	TGTGCCATCAGGCTAAACTCTGGAAACACCATATATTTT	CAIRLNSGNTIYF
TRBJ1-1	-	TRBV5-1	TRBD1	TGCGCCAGCAGCCCCGGACAGGCTACTGAAGCTTTCTTT	CASSPGQATEAFF
TRBJ1-1	-	TRBV27	-	TGTGCCAGCAGTTTAGTAACAGGGAGCTTTTCCGGAGCTTTCTTT	CASSLVTGSFSGAFF
TRBJ2-1	-	TRBV4-1	-	TGCGCCAGCAGCCAAGGTCCCGACAATGAGCAGTTCTTC	CASSQGPDNEQFF
TRBJ2-7	few	TRBV4-3	TRBD2	TGCGCCAGCAGCGTCGGGGCTAGCGGCATCTACGAGCAGTACTTC	CASSVGASGIYEQYF
TRBJ2-2	-	TRBV7-6	-	TGTGCCAGCAGCTTACTCACCGGGGAGCGGACCGGGGAGCTGTTTTTT	CASSLLTGERTGELFF
TRBJ1-2	-	TRBV28	-	TGTGCCAGCAGTTTAATTGGGGCGCCAACTAGCAGTGGCTACACCTTC	CASSLIGAPTSSGYTF
TRBJ1-2	few	TRBV6-1	-	TGTGCCAGCAGTGAGATACAGGGTCCCCTATATGGCTACACCTTC	CASSEIQGPLYGYTF
TRBJ2-3	-	TRBV2	TRBD1	TGTGCCAGCAGCGGACAGGGGGGCACAGATACGCAGTATTTT	CASSGQGGTDTQYF
TRBJ2-3	-	TRBV29-1	TRBD1	TGCAGCGCCCCACAGGGGGCAAGCACAGATACGCAGTATTTT	CSAPQGASTDTQYF
TRBJ2-4	-	TRBV7-2	-	TGTGCCAGCAGCTTAGACCCGGACAGTGACATTCAGTACTTC	CASSLDPDSDIQYF
TRBJ1-2	-	TRBV5-4	TRBD1	TGTGCCAGCAGCCGGGATCGGACAGGTCATAACTATGGCTACACCTTC	CASSRDRTGHNYGYTF
TRBJ2-1	-	TRBV5-1	-	TGCGCCAGCAGCTTGACGGGGAAGGTCGGCAATGAGCAGTTCTTC	CASSLTGKVGNEQFF
TRBJ2-7	-	TRBV28	TRBD2	TGTGCCAGCAGTTTTAACATAGGGAGCGGGGTAACCTACGAGCAGTACTTC	CASSFNIGSGVTYEQYF
TRBJ2-1	-	TRBV4-1	TRBD1	TGCGCCAGCAGCCAAGGGGGACAGGGGTGGTATGAGCAGTTCTTC	CASSQGGQGWYEQFF
TRBJ2-3	-	TRBV2	TRBD2	TGTGCCAGCGCAAAAGCTACGGGACTAGCAGCAGATACGCAGTATTTT	CASAKATGLAADTQYF
TRBJ2-1	-	TRBV5-1	-	TGCGCCAGCAGCGTGGGCCTAGACCCCTACAATGAGCAGTTCTTC	CASSVGLDPYNEQFF
TRBJ1-3	-	TRBV7-2	TRBD1	TGTGCCAGCAGCTTAGTTCGGAGACAGGGCTCTGGAAACACCATATATTTT	CASSLVRRQGSGNTIYF
TRBJ2-1	-	TRBV12-5	TRBD2	TGTGCTAGTGGCTTATCGGGGGGGCTTGAGCAGTTCTTC	CASGLSGGLEQFF
TRBJ1-1	-	TRBV6-5	-	TGTGCCAGCAGTTATCAGGGGTGGAGCATGAACACTGAAGCTTTCTTT	CASSYQGWSMNTEAFF
TRBJ2-1	-	TRBV11-2	TRBD2	TGTGCCAGCAGCGTGGGACTAGCGGGCGGGAATGAGCAGTTCTTC	CASSVGLAGGNEQFF